This T cell receptor (beta chain) was observed in a study of T-cell reconstitution after alpha-beta-depleted transplantation in children. Study-wide results and caveats: Surviving recipient T cells and thymic progenitors underlay high day-60 TCRbeta diversity in some patients. Approximately two months post-transplant, alpha-beta T cells reportedly originated from several hundred expanded graft clones. A year post-transplant, T-cell counts and diversity derived mostly from newly produced T cells.

Molecular barcoding with unique molecular identifiers was used for the TCRbeta library. In TCRdb, the PCR reads were re-called with MiXCR into one record per CDR3 protein. In the table there are about a million distinct CDR3 sequences, roughly 29% of which are singletons. Trimming removed 3 bases at V and 8 bases at J, with 13 bases between. The germline V gene encodes CDR1 SQVTM and CDR2 ANQGSEA. The CDR3 covers 12 residues. This clonotype was found a few times. What it binds is unknown. Sample: PBMCs, mostly from graft donor cells, taken 360 days after TCRalphabeta/CD19-depleted stem cell transplant. The gene calls are TRBV29-1 and TRBJ1-1, with no clear D. The sequence was collected from a boy younger than two who had a stem cell transplant for SCID, so the T cells may come from the graft donor. The DNA for the CDR3 is TGCAGCGTTGATGTAGGGCGTGCCGAAGCTTTCTTT. The encoded protein is CSVDVGRAEAFF.